The 4 T cell receptor beta chains given below trace back to one sample, sequenced in a study of T cells in Graves' hyperthyroidism and ophthalmopathy. The source material, RNA transcripts, was used to amplify TCR beta CDR3 regions. RT-PCR in the first round (using the HTBI primer set) targeted the TCR CDR3. Via MiXCR, TCRdb re-called the multiplex PCR reads, giving one row per CDR3 protein. The table lists a few hundred thousand distinct CDR3 sequences, 35% to 55% of them singletons, with roughly 8.2% in the top ten. The sample consisted of peripheral blood or thyroid tissue (not recorded which). The receptor source for this set is a woman between 18 and 30 years old with Graves' hyperthyroidism.

CDR3 sequence: CASAGKAYEQYF. CDR3 coding DNA: TGTGCGTCAGCGGGGAAAGCCTACGAGCAGTACTTC. This chain connects TRBV7-7 to TRBJ2-7; TRBD2 agrees at 7 bases. CDR1 SSHAT and CDR2 FNYEAQ come from the germline V gene (reference sequence). CDR3 size: 12 residues.

For the CDR3, the DNA is TGTGCCAGCAGTGAAGCTGGCCTAGCGGGAGGGCCTAGTTACGAGCAGTACTTC. This codes for CASSEAGLAGGPSYEQYF. J is TRBJ2-7 and V is TRBV6-1, with 12 bases fitting TRBD2. V dropped 0 bases and J dropped 4; count of bases not matched to a gene: 10. The germline CDR1 and CDR2 sequences are MNHNS and SASEGT. The length of the CDR3 is 18 residues.

This clonotype occurred many times. The rearrangement uses TRBV4-1 and TRBJ1-2; 7 bases are a match to TRBD1. The CDR3 consists of 15 residues. CDR1 is MGHRA, CDR2 YSYEKL, per germline. J was trimmed by 8 bases and V by 4 bases; bases with no gene match: 13. The DNA of the CDR3 is TGCGCCAGCAGCCCCCAGTTTGACAGGGCGGGAGGCTACACCTTC. Its translation: CASSPQFDRAGGYTF.

The gene calls are TRBV20-1 and TRBJ1-5, with 8 positions matching TRBD2. The DNA end lines up better with TRBJ2-3; the J call may be wrong. The germline V gene has CDR1 DFQATT and CDR2 SNEGSKA (reference sequence). CDR3 length: 14 amino acids. DNA of the CDR3: TGCAGTGCTAGATCCGGGAGGGGCACAGATACGCAGTATTTT. This translates into CSARSGRGTDTQYF.